Listed below are T cell receptor beta chains from one sample, sequenced in a study of blood T cell repertoires in COVID-19. Profiling relied on immunoSEQ multiplex PCR, and the TCRdb table lists in-frame clones only, not all of them. This sample carries roughly 180,000 clones, roughly three quarters of them seen once, and the ten largest clones take roughly 9.4%. The material sequenced was peripheral blood. These receptor sequences come from a woman in her 50s with active or convalescent COVID-19. Each CDR3 is given with its conserved first and last residue. D genes are given only for firm matches. Clone size appears in some rows only: once, few, many, or a class for an expanded clone.

d_call clone_size j_call v_call cdr3_aa cdr3_nt
- once TRBJ1-2 TRBV30 CAWNFGQGTYGYTF TGTGCCTGGAACTTCGGGCAGGGGACCTATGGCTACACCTTC
TRBD1 - TRBJ1-2 TRBV10-3 CAISVGGQGFTYGYTF TGTGCCATCAGCGTCGGGGGACAGGGCTTTACGTATGGCTACACCTTC
TRBD1 - TRBJ2-5 TRBV18 CASSRDSEETQYF TGTGCCAGCTCACGGGACAGCGAAGAGACCCAGTACTTC
- - TRBJ2-3 TRBV7-9 CASSLVSTDTQYF TGTGCCAGCAGCTTAGTAAGCACAGATACGCAGTATTTT
TRBD2 - TRBJ2-1 TRBV9 CASSVGSSGGRNEQFF TGTGCCAGCAGCGTAGGGTCTAGCGGGGGGAGGAATGAGCAGTTCTTC
TRBD1 - TRBJ1-1 TRBV30 CAWSFKTGGEAFF TGTGCCTGGAGTTTTAAGACAGGGGGAGAAGCTTTCTTT
- - TRBJ1-1 TRBV6-1 CASSESRAPYEAFF TGTGCCAGCAGTGAAAGCAGGGCCCCGTACGAAGCTTTCTTT
TRBD2 - TRBJ2-1 TRBV7-9 CASRPRLAGGGNEQFF TGTGCCAGCAGGCCACGACTAGCGGGAGGGGGCAATGAGCAGTTCTTC
- once TRBJ1-1 TRBV6-1 CASSEAPEGTEAFF TGTGCCAGCAGTGAAGCCCCCGAGGGAACTGAAGCTTTCTTT
- - TRBJ1-2 TRBV29-1 CSVIASRGYTF TGCAGCGTTATTGCTAGTCGCGGCTACACCTTC
TRBD1 - TRBJ2-7 TRBV7-9 CASSFPGGEGYEQYF TGTGCCAGCAGCTTCCCAGGGGGCGAAGGGTACGAGCAGTACTTC
TRBD2 - TRBJ2-4 TRBV7-2 CASRGLAGKNIQYF TGTGCCAGCAGGGGGCTAGCGGGGAAAAACATTCAGTACTTC
TRBD1 - TRBJ2-3 TRBV19 CASSQTGGDTQYF TGTGCCAGTAGTCAGACAGGGGGGGATACGCAGTATTTT
- - TRBJ1-4 TRBV6-2/TRBV6-3 CASSLRTRPTNEKLFF TGTGCCAGCAGCCTCCGGACTCGACCAACTAATGAAAAACTGTTTTTT
TRBD2 - TRBJ2-3 TRBV6-2/TRBV6-3 CASSSLLRTSGGTDTQYF TGTGCCAGCAGTTCCCTACTACGGACTAGCGGGGGGACAGATACGCAGTATTTT
- few TRBJ1-4 TRBV4-1 CASSQGFSRGEKLFF TGCGCCAGCAGCCAAGGATTTTCCAGGGGTGAAAAACTGTTTTTT
TRBD1 - TRBJ1-2 TRBV5-8 CASSLGTGGDYGYTF TGTGCCAGCAGCCTAGGGACAGGGGGCGACTATGGCTACACCTTC
- - TRBJ1-2 TRBV11-2 CASSLPPGQKSGYTF TGTGCCAGCAGCTTACCCCCGGGACAAAAAAGTGGCTACACCTTC
TRBD1 - TRBJ2-7 TRBV6-2/TRBV6-3 CASSPTGGTGEQYF TGTGCCAGCAGCCCGACAGGGGGCACTGGGGAGCAGTACTTC
- - TRBJ1-5 TRBV19 CASSISTDSNQPQHF TGTGCCAGTAGTATCTCGACAGATAGCAATCAGCCCCAGCATTTT
TRBD2 - TRBJ2-6 TRBV19 CASSRGGTGANVLTF TGTGCCAGTAGTAGGGGGGGGACTGGGGCCAACGTCCTGACTTTC
- - TRBJ1-6 TRBV30 CAWKAQGDSPLHF TGTGCCTGGAAAGCACAGGGAGATTCACCCCTCCACTTT
- - TRBJ1-3 TRBV7-9 CASTPRPGNTIYF TGTGCCAGCACCCCGCGCCCTGGAAACACCATATATTTT
- - TRBJ1-1 TRBV28 CASSVPPQGRKTEAFF TGTGCCAGCAGTGTCCCTCCGCAGGGAAGGAAAACTGAAGCTTTCTTT
TRBD1 - TRBJ1-6 TRBV4-3 CASSQEKGQGYSPLHF TGCGCCAGCAGCCAAGAAAAAGGACAGGGTTATTCACCCCTCCACTTT
- - TRBJ1-1 TRBV19 CASSRGFRGNTEAFF TGTGCCAGTAGTAGAGGTTTCCGGGGGAACACTGAAGCTTTCTTT
TRBD1 - TRBJ2-5 TRBV5-1 CASSFTGVYGGETQYF TGCGCCAGCAGCTTCACAGGGGTTTATGGTGGAGAGACCCAGTACTTC
TRBD1 - TRBJ1-1 TRBV19 CASSVLTGSHEAFF TGTGCCAGTAGTGTTCTGACAGGGTCCCATGAAGCTTTCTTT
- - TRBJ2-2 TRBV7-8 CASSSNRAGELFF TGTGCCAGCAGCTCAAACAGGGCCGGGGAGCTGTTTTTT
- many TRBJ1-5 TRBV18 CASSPPGFATYSNQPQHF TGTGCCAGCTCACCCCCAGGGTTCGCGACTTATAGCAATCAGCCCCAGCATTTT
- - TRBJ1-2 TRBV5-5 CASSLDWTNYGYTF TGTGCCAGCAGCTTAGACTGGACTAACTATGGCTACACCTTC
- - TRBJ2-1 TRBV2 CASTFTGQGEQFF TGTGCCAGCACCTTCACCGGGCAGGGTGAGCAGTTCTTC
- - TRBJ1-2 TRBV5-5 CASSPSGDTNYGYTF TGTGCCAGCAGCCCATCAGGGGACACCAACTATGGCTACACCTTC
TRBD2 - TRBJ2-7 TRBV2 CASSEEGTSGFEQYF TGTGCCAGCAGTGAGGAGGGGACTAGCGGTTTCGAGCAGTACTTC
- - TRBJ1-3 TRBV9 CASSVVPGAGNTIYF TGTGCCAGCAGCGTAGTTCCGGGGGCTGGAAACACCATATATTTT
TRBD1 many TRBJ1-2 TRBV7-3 CASSLTGTGGYTF TGTGCCAGCAGCTTGACAGGGACGGGAGGCTACACCTTC
TRBD1 - TRBJ1-1 TRBV30 CAWTLQGGNTEAFF TGTGCCTGGACTCTCCAGGGGGGGAACACTGAAGCTTTCTTT
- - TRBJ2-7 TRBV2 CASSEGLTSITYEQYF TGTGCCAGCAGTGAAGGGTTGACTAGTATTACCTACGAGCAGTACTTC
TRBD1 - TRBJ2-1 TRBV30 CAWSGAGTGRWNEQFF TGTGCCTGGAGTGGCGCCGGGACAGGGCGCTGGAATGAGCAGTTCTTC
- - TRBJ1-2 TRBV9 CASSQLRGGYTF TGTGCCAGCAGCCAATTACGGGGAGGCTACACCTTC
TRBD1 - TRBJ1-4 TRBV7-9 CASSLGQGAGEKLFF TGTGCCAGCAGCTTAGGACAGGGGGCAGGAGAAAAACTGTTTTTT
TRBD2 once TRBJ2-3 TRBV20-1 CSASSSGGPGPGDTQYF TGCAGTGCTAGTTCCAGCGGGGGCCCCGGGCCCGGAGATACGCAGTATTTT
TRBD1 - TRBJ1-2 TRBV7-2 CASSLPPGQGIRSNYGYTF TGTGCCAGCAGCTTACCTCCGGGACAGGGAATTAGGAGTAACTATGGCTACACCTTC
- - TRBJ2-5 TRBV4-2 CASSLRQDQETQYF TGTGCCAGCAGCCTGCGACAGGACCAAGAGACCCAGTACTTC
TRBD2 - TRBJ2-1 TRBV6-1 CASSDSPLAGRGLEQFF TGTGCCAGCAGTGATTCCCCACTAGCGGGGAGGGGGCTTGAGCAGTTCTTC
- few TRBJ1-3 TRBV30 CAWRNRARNTIYF TGTGCCTGGAGGAACAGGGCACGAAACACCATATATTTT
- - TRBJ1-1 TRBV6-5 CASSYRQGTEAFF TGTGCCAGCAGTTACCGCCAGGGCACTGAAGCTTTCTTT
- - TRBJ1-3 TRBV4-2 CASSQDSRSSGNTIYF TGTGCCAGCAGCCAAGATTCACGGAGCTCTGGAAACACCATATATTTT
TRBD1 - TRBJ1-1 TRBV2 CASRKQGAPTEAFF TGTGCCAGCAGAAAACAGGGGGCCCCCACTGAAGCTTTCTTT
- - TRBJ1-3 TRBV19 CASSAQGFGGSGNTIYF TGTGCCAGTAGTGCCCAGGGTTTTGGTGGTTCTGGAAACACCATATATTTT
- - TRBJ1-2 TRBV3-1/TRBV3-2 CASSLGGGLYGYTF TGTGCCAGCAGCCTGGGCGGGGGCCTCTATGGCTACACCTTC
- once TRBJ2-1 TRBV24-1 CATSTPVANYNEQFF TGTGCCACCAGTACCCCGGTTGCTAACTACAATGAGCAGTTCTTC
TRBD2 - TRBJ2-7 TRBV5-5 CASSPPGTRVGEQYF TGTGCCAGCAGCCCCCCGGGGACTAGGGTAGGCGAGCAGTACTTC